A selection of T cell receptor beta chains follows, all from one sample in a study of human T cells and chemical hapten exposure. TCRdb called the RACE reads again in MiXCR, with one record for every CDR3 protein. The sample records about 360,000 distinct CDR3 sequences, approximately 4.4% being singletons. The sample consisted of whole blood, taken in connection with sensitization to the hapten diphenylcyclopropenone (DPC). The receptors stem from a woman between 45 and 65 years old with alopecia areata. Some clones in this sample may be carry-over from other donors' samples. The CDR3 runs from the conserved cysteine through the conserved F or W. D genes are given only for firm matches. Size tells how often a clone was seen (once, few, many) or the class of an expanded clone, and some rows leave it out.

D gene	clone size	V gene	J gene	CDR3 protein	CDR3 DNA
TRBD2	many	TRBV20-1	TRBJ2-7	CSARDRLGAGNSYEQYF	TGCAGTGCTAGAGACCGCCTAGGAGCGGGGAACTCCTACGAGCAGTACTTC
TRBD1	many	TRBV6-2/TRBV6-3	TRBJ2-6	CASRSRTGRPGANVLTF	TGTGCCAGCAGGAGCAGGACAGGACGACCTGGGGCCAACGTCCTGACTTTC
NA	many	TRBV6-6	TRBJ2-6	CASLGAGANVLTF	TGTGCCAGCCTGGGCGCTGGGGCCAACGTCCTGACTTTC
TRBD1	few	TRBV5-1	TRBJ1-1	CASSFGTGLEAFF	TGCGCCAGCAGCTTTGGGACAGGCCTTGAAGCTTTCTTT
TRBD1	many	TRBV25-1	TRBJ2-3	CASSESGTGRDTQYF	TGTGCCAGCAGTGAATCCGGGACAGGGCGGGATACGCAGTATTTT
TRBD1	few	TRBV28	TRBJ2-1	CASSLSLGQGSSYNEQFF	TGTGCCAGCAGTCTTTCACTAGGACAGGGTAGCTCCTACAATGAGCAGTTCTTC
NA	NA	TRBV29-1	TRBJ2-6	CSVSKSSGANVLTF	TGCAGCGTTTCAAAGTCCTCTGGGGCCAACGTCCTGACTTTC
TRBD1	many	TRBV6-5	TRBJ1-2	CASSYVRDRVNGYTF	TGTGCCAGCAGTTACGTACGGGACAGGGTTAATGGCTACACCTTC
NA	NA	TRBV2	TRBJ1-5	CASTQGNNQPQHF	TGTGCCAGCACACAGGGCAACAATCAGCCCCAGCATTTT
TRBD1	many	TRBV18	TRBJ1-1	CASSPKRGRRDSFMNTEAFF	TGTGCCAGCTCACCGAAGAGGGGGCGCCGGGATTCCTTCATGAACACTGAAGCTTTCTTT
NA	many	TRBV12-5	TRBJ1-4	CASGFLTDRPNEKLFF	TGTGCTAGTGGTTTTCTCACTGACAGACCGAATGAAAAACTGTTTTTT
TRBD2	NA	TRBV20-1	TRBJ2-7	CSAQLPASGRPYEQYF	TGCAGTGCTCAGCTACCGGCTAGCGGGAGACCCTACGAGCAGTACTTC
TRBD2	many	TRBV7-2	TRBJ2-7	CASSLPAGGSEQYF	TGTGCCAGCAGCTTACCGGCGGGAGGTAGCGAGCAGTACTTC
NA	many	TRBV12-3/TRBV12-4	TRBJ1-4	CASSFNGEKLFF	TGTGCCAGCAGTTTCAACGGAGAAAAACTGTTTTTT
NA	many	TRBV5-1	TRBJ1-2	CASSLLQGDTNYGYTF	TGCGCCAGCAGCTTGTTGCAGGGTGATACTAACTATGGCTACACCTTC
TRBD2	NA	TRBV28	TRBJ2-4	CASSPSTSGSPKNIQYF	TGTGCCAGCAGTCCATCGACTAGCGGGAGTCCCAAAAACATTCAGTACTTC
TRBD2	many	TRBV7-8	TRBJ2-1	CASISSGGRHNEQFF	TGTGCCAGCATCAGTTCGGGGGGGCGGCACAATGAGCAGTTCTTC
NA	NA	TRBV13	TRBJ2-7	CASSSLGSYEQYF	TGTGCCAGCAGCTCCCTCGGCTCCTACGAGCAGTACTTC
NA	NA	TRBV24-1	TRBJ2-5	CATSSGDRDRRSGGEETQYF	TGTGCCACCAGTTCGGGGGACAGGGACCGCAGGAGCGGGGGAGAAGAGACCCAGTACTTC
NA	few	TRBV4-1	TRBJ2-5	CASSQLLAAPETQYF	TGCGCCAGCAGCCAACTATTAGCGGCCCCAGAGACCCAGTACTTC
NA	few	TRBV6-1	TRBJ2-6	CASSPHGPTSPGANVLTF	TGTGCCAGCAGTCCTCACGGCCCGACCTCTCCTGGGGCCAACGTCCTGACTTTC
TRBD1	few	TRBV6-2/TRBV6-3	TRBJ2-6	CASSYSGTASGANVLTF	TGTGCCAGCAGTTACTCCGGGACAGCCTCTGGGGCCAACGTCCTGACTTTC
TRBD1	many	TRBV4-3	TRBJ2-1	CASSAGQGGAEQFF	TGCGCCAGCAGCGCAGGACAGGGTGGCGCAGAGCAGTTCTTC
NA	many	TRBV6-2/TRBV6-3	TRBJ1-1	CASSQSQGVTEAFF	TGTGCCAGCAGTCAGAGTCAGGGAGTCACTGAAGCTTTCTTT
TRBD1	many	TRBV7-8	TRBJ1-5	CASSSLPGQGNQPQHF	TGTGCCAGCAGCTCCCTCCCCGGACAGGGAAATCAGCCCCAGCATTTT
TRBD1	NA	TRBV5-1	TRBJ2-5	CASSGQDQETQYF	TGCGCCAGCAGCGGACAGGATCAGGAGACCCAGTACTTC
TRBD1	many	TRBV5-1	TRBJ2-2	CASSFFGTVNTGELFF	TGCGCCAGCAGCTTTTTTGGGACAGTAAACACCGGGGAGCTGTTTTTT
TRBD1	many	TRBV6-2/TRBV6-3	TRBJ2-7	CASSSRTGSYEQYF	TGTGCCAGCAGCTCCCGGACAGGATCCTACGAGCAGTACTTC
TRBD2	NA	TRBV9	TRBJ2-1	CASSVATSGGTYNEQFF	TGTGCCAGCAGCGTAGCTACTAGCGGGGGGACTTACAATGAGCAGTTCTTC
TRBD1	many	TRBV3-1	TRBJ2-3	CASSQDSGGFTDTQYF	TGTGCCAGCAGCCAAGATTCAGGGGGCTTTACAGATACGCAGTATTTT
TRBD1	many	TRBV5-6	TRBJ1-1	CASSWRPGGTEAFF	TGTGCCAGCAGCTGGAGGCCAGGGGGCACTGAAGCTTTCTTT
NA	many	TRBV12-3/TRBV12-4	TRBJ1-1	CASSSFTEAFF	TGTGCCAGCAGTTCGTTCACTGAAGCTTTCTTT
NA	many	TRBV27	TRBJ1-5	CASSRVRGVTSNQPQHF	TGTGCCAGCAGTCGGGTCCGTGGGGTTACTAGCAATCAGCCCCAGCATTTT
TRBD1	NA	TRBV2	TRBJ1-2	CASVPGQDIHGYTF	TGTGCCAGCGTTCCGGGACAGGACATCCATGGCTACACCTTC
NA	few	TRBV6-2/TRBV6-3	TRBJ2-1	CATAGWNEQFF	TGTGCCACCGCGGGGTGGAATGAGCAGTTCTTC
TRBD2	NA	TRBV7-2	TRBJ2-3	CASSLRSGVFTDTQYF	TGTGCCAGCAGCTTAAGAAGCGGGGTTTTCACAGATACGCAGTATTTT
NA	NA	TRBV10-3	TRBJ2-2	CAISVWGSNTGELFF	TGTGCCATCAGTGTATGGGGATCTAACACCGGGGAGCTGTTTTTT